One sample yielded the 17 T cell receptor beta chains listed below, sequenced in a study of neurological immune-mediated disorders. TCRdb passed the 5' RACE reads through MiXCR, listing each CDR3 protein once. The repertoire consists of under 40,000 distinct CDR3 sequences, with 6% to 8.5% occurring once and the leading ten covering 4.4%. Sequencing was performed on PBMCs. The receptors were sampled from a woman aged 40 to 49 in good health.

Details on this clonotype: This may come from a read error, since a much larger clone is one base off. The rearrangement joins TRBV5-1 to TRBJ1-3; D not certain. Germline CDR1 is SGHRS and CDR2 is YFSETQ. The CDR3 sequence is 18 residues long. V dropped 3 bases and J dropped 0 bases, with 19 bases sitting between them. The CDR3 here is CASSSLHGLGFSGNTIYF. The CDR3, as DNA: TGCGCCAGCAGCTCCCTTCATGGACTGGGATTCTCTGGAAACACCATATATTTT.

A note on this clonotype: A single base separates this from a much larger clone, so it may be a read error. The chain is built from TRBV6-2 or TRBV6-3 and TRBJ2-1; the D is unclear. The CDR3 covers 12 residues. CDR1 is MNHEY and CDR2 is SVGEGT in the germline V gene. The CDR3 DNA is TGTGTCAGTACAAGCTCCTACAATGAGCAGTTCTTC. Translated: CVSTSSYNEQFF.

At least ten counts were recorded for this clonotype. The rearrangement uses TRBV5-1 and TRBJ2-2; tentative D call: TRBD1 (6 bases). Per the germline V gene, CDR1 is SGHRS and CDR2 is YFSETQ. V lost 4 bases and J 3 bases, leaving 13 bases between the germline ends. The CDR3 is 15 amino acids. CDR3 loop: CASSAHRDYTGELFF. CDR3 sequence (DNA): TGCGCCAGCAGCGCTCACAGGGATTACACCGGGGAGCTGTTTTTT.

This clonotype was observed at least ten times. The chain couples TRBV3-1 to TRBJ2-5; D remains ambiguous. The CDR3 is 17 residues long. Per the germline V gene, CDR1 is LGHDT and CDR2 is YNNKEL (reference sequence). V lost 0 bases and J lost 3, with 17 bases in between. In DNA, the CDR3 is TGTGCCAGCAGCCAAGAAATAGTGTTAGGCCTTAAAGAGACCCAGTACTTC. Translating it yields CASSQEIVLGLKETQYF.

On this clonotype: One junction end does not reproduce the germline sequence, and a read error may be involved. V gene TRBV6-2 or TRBV6-3 combines with J gene TRBJ2-2; either TRBD1 or TRBD2 may supply D (6 bases each). Germline V gives CDR1 MNHEY, CDR2 SVGEGT. The CDR3 is made up of 17 amino acids. This CDR3 reads CDSSSITGRRNTGELFF. The DNA for the CDR3 is TGTGACAGCAGTTCAATTACAGGGAGGAGGAACACCGGGGAGTTGTTTTTT.

This clonotype was recorded many times. The J gene is TRBJ2-1, the V gene TRBV29-1, with TRBD1 identical over 12 bases. There are 13 residues in the CDR3. Trimming at V came to 7 bases and at J to 8 bases, leaving 6 bases not matched to a gene. Germline CDR1 reads SQVTM; CDR2 reads ANQGSEA. The CDR3 DNA reads TGCAGCGCCGGGACAGGGGGCCCCGATGAGCAGTTCTTC. It encodes CSAGTGGPDEQFF.

This clonotype was counted at least ten times. The gene calls are TRBV20-1 and TRBJ2-4; D not resolved. The CDR3 extends over 14 amino acids. V was cut by 6 bases and J by 9 bases, with 21 bases left in between. The germline V gene has CDR1 DFQATT and CDR2 SNEGSKA (reference sequence). The CDR3 DNA is TGCAGTGCCGGCATCGACACTTCGGCTGGCATTCAGTACTTC. It yields the protein CSAGIDTSAGIQYF.

This clonotype was detected many times. The chain recombines TRBV7-9 with TRBJ2-2, with TRBD2 as a possible D gene (6 bases). This CDR3 is 15 amino acids long. V was cut by 3 bases and J by 5 bases, with 13 bases left in between. CDR1 SEHNR and CDR2 FQNEAQ come from the germline V gene (reference sequence). DNA for the CDR3: TGTGCCAGCAGCTTGCGGGGCAGGGCAACCGGGGAGCTGTTTTTT. It encodes CASSLRGRATGELFF.

This clonotype showed up many times. This sequence joins TRBV18 and TRBJ2-1; 8 bases fit TRBD2. CDR3 size: 16 residues. V lost 3 bases to trimming and J lost 8 bases; unmatched junction nucleotides: 12. Per germline, CDR1 KGHSH and CDR2 LQKENI. This CDR3 reads CASSPFSGLANYEQFF. Written as DNA, the CDR3 is TGTGCCAGCTCACCCTTCTCTGGACTAGCTAACTATGAGCAGTTCTTC.

This clonotype was observed at least ten times. The V gene is TRBV5-1, the J gene TRBJ2-7, with a tentative D call TRBD2 (5 bases). In germline, CDR1 is SGHRS, CDR2 YFSETQ. Trimming shortened V by 1 base and J by 1 base, and 6 bases separated the two germline ends. The CDR3 is made up of 13 amino acids. In nucleotides, the CDR3 is TGCGCCAGCAGCTTGAGGGAGTCCTACGAGCAGTACTTC. Encoded protein: CASSLRESYEQYF.

This clonotype was observed many times. The rearrangement links TRBV5-1 to TRBJ2-7, with D uncertain. CDR1 is SGHRS and CDR2 is YFSETQ in the germline V gene. The CDR3 length is 13 residues. Trimming took 0 bases from V and 6 from J, leaving 10 bases between them. Written as DNA, the CDR3 is TGCGCCAGCAGCTTGGCCGGGCCCACCGAGCAGTACTTC. It is translated as CASSLAGPTEQYF.

There are many counts of this clonotype. The rearrangement links TRBV20-1 to TRBJ2-4; D not certain. Germline V gene data show CDR1 as DFQATT and CDR2 as SNEGSKA (reference sequence). This CDR3 has 10 residues. The V end lost 6 bases, the J end lost 6 bases, and 6 bases lay between the germline ends. The CDR3 region is CSALRNIQYF. The CDR3 nucleotides are TGCAGTGCCCTTCGAAACATTCAGTACTTC.

In its sample, this clonotype was seen many times. The chain has TRBV7-8 and TRBJ2-3; D call uncertain. The CDR3 spans 13 residues. The germline V and J ends were trimmed by 5 bases and 9 bases, with 15 bases remaining between them. CDR1 and CDR2 (germline): SGHVS, FQNEAQ. Written as DNA, the CDR3 is TGTGCCAGCAGCCCCCAGCTGGAGAGGACGCAGTATTTT. It specifies CASSPQLERTQYF. Full variable domain (rest looked up from reference TRBV7-8 and TRBJ2-3): GAGVSQSPRYKVAKRGQDVALRCDPISGHVSLFWYQQALGQGPEFLTYFQNEAQLDKSGLPSDRFFAERPEGSVSTLKIQRTQQEDSAVYLCASSPQLERTQYFGPGTRLTVL.

This clonotype was counted at least ten times. The chain links TRBV4-1 to TRBJ1-1, with D unresolved. This CDR3 comprises 15 residues. V was shortened by 2 bases and J by 1 base, with 11 bases between the two germline ends. Per germline, CDR1 MGHRA and CDR2 YSYEKL. This chain's CDR3 is CASSQIINENTEAFF. The DNA for the CDR3 is TGCGCCAGCAGCCAAATAATAAACGAGAACACTGAAGCTTTCTTT.

This clonotype came up many times. The rearrangement joins TRBV12-3 or TRBV12-4 to TRBJ2-7, with D unclear. This CDR3 contains 13 residues. V was pared by 3 bases and J by 1 base, with 7 bases between. CDR3 sequence reads: CASSFGVSYEQYF. As DNA, the CDR3 is TGTGCCAGCAGTTTTGGGGTTTCCTACGAGCAGTACTTC.

This clonotype was counted ten times or more. This sequence joins TRBV7-9 and TRBJ2-2, with D tentatively TRBD1 or TRBD2 (5 bases each). Looked up from germline, CDR1 is SEHNR and CDR2 is FQNEAQ (reference sequence). The CDR3 sequence is 15 residues long. Trimming removed 5 bases at V and 2 bases at J, with 12 bases between. CDR3 in amino acids: CASSTGTANTGELFF. The CDR3 region has the DNA TGTGCCAGCAGCACCGGGACCGCTAACACCGGGGAGCTGTTTTTT.

This clonotype has a count of ten or more. The chain has TRBV24-1 and TRBJ2-7; 9 nucleotides match TRBD1. From germline, CDR1 is KGHDR and CDR2 SFDVKD. Losses at the gene ends were 3 bases for V and 3 bases for J; bases not matched to a gene: 8. The CDR3 spans 16 residues. CDR3 sequence: CATSDRRTGAGYEQYF. The CDR3 nucleotides are TGTGCCACCAGTGATCGTCGGACAGGGGCTGGCTACGAGCAGTACTTC.